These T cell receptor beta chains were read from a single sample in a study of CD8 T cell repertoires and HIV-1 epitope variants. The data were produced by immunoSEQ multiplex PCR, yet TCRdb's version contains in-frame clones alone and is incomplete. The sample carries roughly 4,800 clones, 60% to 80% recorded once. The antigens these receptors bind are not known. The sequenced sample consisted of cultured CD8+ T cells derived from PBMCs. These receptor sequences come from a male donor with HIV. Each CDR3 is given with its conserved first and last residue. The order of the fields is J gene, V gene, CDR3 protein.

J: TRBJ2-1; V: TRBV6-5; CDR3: CASSYLGRSNEQFF
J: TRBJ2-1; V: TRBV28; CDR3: CASLAQVLSNEQFF
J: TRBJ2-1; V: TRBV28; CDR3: CASSETTGDGGSSYNEQFF
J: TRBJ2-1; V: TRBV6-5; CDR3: CASSPGGGEQFF
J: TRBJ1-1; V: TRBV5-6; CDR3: CASSLGDTEAFF
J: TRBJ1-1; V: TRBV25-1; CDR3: CASSEYLDTEAFF
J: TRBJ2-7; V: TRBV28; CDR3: CASGSYEQYF
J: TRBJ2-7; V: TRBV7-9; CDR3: CASSPYQYEQYF
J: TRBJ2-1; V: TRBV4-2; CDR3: CASSQDLGWNEQFF
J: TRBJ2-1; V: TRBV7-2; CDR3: CASSLGGENEQFF
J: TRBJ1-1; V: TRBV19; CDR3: CASSFAGTGRLEEAFF
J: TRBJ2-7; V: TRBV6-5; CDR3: CASRDGTSAYEQYF
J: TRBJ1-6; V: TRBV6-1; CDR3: CASSRQPKDNSPLHF
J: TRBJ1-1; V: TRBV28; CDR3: CASSLVGQGGGAFF
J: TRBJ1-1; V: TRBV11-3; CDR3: CASSLEVNTEAFF
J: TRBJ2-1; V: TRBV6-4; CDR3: CASSEAGGPNEQFF
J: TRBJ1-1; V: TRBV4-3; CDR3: CASSQEPMNTEAFF
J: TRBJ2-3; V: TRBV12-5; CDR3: CASGLQTGEVLGTDTQYF
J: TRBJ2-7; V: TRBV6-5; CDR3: CASSLGGPLDEQYF
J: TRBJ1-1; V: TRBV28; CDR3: CASSLDLGETEAFF
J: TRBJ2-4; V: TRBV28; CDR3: CASSFRDSQGNIQYF
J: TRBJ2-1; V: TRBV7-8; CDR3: CASSLDSSYNEQFF
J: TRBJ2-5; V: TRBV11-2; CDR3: CASSFGTTPMEETQYF
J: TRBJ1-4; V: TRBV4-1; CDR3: CASSQSTGLRKLFF
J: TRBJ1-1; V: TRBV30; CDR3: CAWKPVQPNTEAFF
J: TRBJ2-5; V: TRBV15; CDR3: CATSRVGQGETQYF
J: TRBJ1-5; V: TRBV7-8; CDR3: CASIRDAGQPQHF
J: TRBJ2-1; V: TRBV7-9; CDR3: CASSLIAGGGSYNEQFF
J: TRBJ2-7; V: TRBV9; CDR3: CASSSDVSAYEQYF
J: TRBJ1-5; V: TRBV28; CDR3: CASSFPEEFRPQHF
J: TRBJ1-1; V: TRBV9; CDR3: CASSPGGETNTEAFF
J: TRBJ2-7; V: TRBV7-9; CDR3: CASIPPGGYEQYF
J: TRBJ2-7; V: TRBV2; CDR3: CASSEAGQGAWEQYF
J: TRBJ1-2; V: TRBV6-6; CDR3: CASSQGGNYGYTF
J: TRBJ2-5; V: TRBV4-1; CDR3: CASSQDGVRGGTQYF
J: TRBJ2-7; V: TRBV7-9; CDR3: CASSLAQGGSYEQYF
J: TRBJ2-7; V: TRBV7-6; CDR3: CASSLSPGGHEQYF
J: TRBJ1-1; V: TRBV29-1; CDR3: CSVEDGPPANTEAFF
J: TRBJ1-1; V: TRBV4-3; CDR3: CASTQGPNTEAFF
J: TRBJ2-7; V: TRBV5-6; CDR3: CASSDSTVTYEQYF
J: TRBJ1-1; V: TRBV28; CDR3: CASSFRNTEAFF